This is a list of T cell receptor beta chains from one sample in a study of T cells in Graves' hyperthyroidism and ophthalmopathy. TCRdb reprocessed the multiplex PCR reads via MiXCR and lists one record per CDR3 protein. Here the sample spans over 250,000 distinct CDR3 sequences, approximately 15% being singletons. What was sequenced was blood. Receptor source: a woman aged 40-49 years with Graves' ophthalmopathy. CDR3s include the opening cysteine and the closing phenylalanine or tryptophan. A D gene is named only where the DNA matches it firmly. Rows give clone size only sometimes, using once, few, many, or a class for an expanded clone.

TRBV6-1	TRBJ2-3	many	TRBD1	TGTGCCAGCAGTGAAGCGGGGGACAGGAGAAGAATCACAGATACGCAGTATTTT	CASSEAGDRRRITDTQYF
TRBV20-1	TRBJ2-3	many	TRBD2	TGCAGTGCTAGCGGACTAGCAAACACAGATACGCAGTATTTT	CSASGLANTDTQYF
TRBV6-2/TRBV6-3	TRBJ1-1	many	-	TGTGCCAGCAGTTACGCGTTGAACACTGAAGCTTTCTTT	CASSYALNTEAFF
TRBV5-6	TRBJ2-3	many	TRBD2	TGTGCCAGCAGCCGAACGGCGGGGGGGGATACGCAGTATTTT	CASSRTAGGDTQYF
TRBV20-1	TRBJ2-1	few	-	TGCAGTGCGGACGGAATTTACAATGAGCAGTTCTTC	CSADGIYNEQFF
TRBV5-1	TRBJ2-2	few	-	TGCGCCAGCAGTATTGGAGCGCAGGAGAACACCGGGGAGCTGTTTTTT	CASSIGAQENTGELFF
TRBV11-2	TRBJ2-7	-	-	TGTGCCAGCAGCTTGACGAGGGTTGAGCAGTACTTC	CASSLTRVEQYF
TRBV19	TRBJ2-4	-	TRBD1	TGTGCCAGTAGTTATCGGACAGGCCTCGCCGAAAAAAACATTCAGTACTTC	CASSYRTGLAEKNIQYF
TRBV5-1	TRBJ1-1	many	-	TGCGCCAGCAGTCAAGGATTGGCCACTGAAGCTTTCTTT	CASSQGLATEAFF
TRBV6-5	TRBJ2-2	many	TRBD2	TGTGCCAGCAGTTACGGACTAGCGAAACGGAACGGGGAGCTGTTTTTT	CASSYGLAKRNGELFF
TRBV11-2	TRBJ2-7	-	-	TGTGCCAGCAGCTTAGTCAGGTCCTACGAGCAGTACTTC	CASSLVRSYEQYF
TRBV29-1	TRBJ1-2	many	-	TGCAGCGTTGAGGGAGCAGGGGAGTATGGCTACACCTTC	CSVEGAGEYGYTF
TRBV28	TRBJ2-5	many	TRBD2	TGTGCCACCGCCACTAGCGGGAGGCAAGAGACCCAGTACTTC	CATATSGRQETQYF
TRBV3-1	TRBJ2-1	many	-	TGTGCCAGCAGCCAGGCGCAGGGCCATGAGCAGTTCTTC	CASSQAQGHEQFF
TRBV24-1	TRBJ2-2	-	-	TGTGCCACCAGTGCCCCCGGGGAGCTGTTTTTT	CATSAPGELFF
TRBV6-1	TRBJ2-3	few	TRBD2	TGTGCCAGCAGAGATTACACCAGCGGGAGAGGAGATACGCAGTATTTT	CASRDYTSGRGDTQYF
TRBV5-4	TRBJ2-1	few	-	TGTGCCAGCAGCCTGCAATCGCGCAGAGACAATGAGCAGTTCTTC	CASSLQSRRDNEQFF
TRBV6-1	TRBJ2-4	-	-	TGTGTCAGCAGTGAAGGACAGTTAAACATTCAGTACTTC	CVSSEGQLNIQYF
TRBV4-2	TRBJ1-5	-	-	TGTGCCAGCAGCCAAGAAGGTGACAGAGGTCAACCCCAGCATTTT	CASSQEGDRGQPQHF
TRBV3-1	TRBJ1-1	many	-	TGTGCCAGCAGCCAAAGTTCCACAATGAACACTGAAGCTTTCTTT	CASSQSSTMNTEAFF
TRBV11-3	TRBJ2-7	few	TRBD2	TGTGCCAGCAGCTTAAGCGGGGGGGCTTACCACGAGCAGTACTTC	CASSLSGGAYHEQYF
TRBV19	TRBJ1-2	many	-	TGTGCCAGTGAAGGTCCCATCGAGGGGCAGGGCTACACCTTC	CASEGPIEGQGYTF
TRBV7-8	TRBJ1-1	many	-	TGTGCCAGCAGCCCTGATTCGCGGACTGAAGCTTTCTTT	CASSPDSRTEAFF
TRBV6-1	TRBJ1-1	many	-	TGTGCCAGCAGTGAACAGGGGTCATTCGAAGCTTTCTTT	CASSEQGSFEAFF
TRBV11-2	TRBJ2-1	few	TRBD2	TGTGCCAGCAGCTTTGTACTAGCGGGCTACAATGAGCAGTTCTTC	CASSFVLAGYNEQFF
TRBV7-9	TRBJ1-5	many	-	TGTGCCAGCAGCGATCATAATCAGCCCCAGCATTTT	CASSDHNQPQHF
TRBV6-1	TRBJ1-2	many	-	TGTGCCAGCACCAGGACAGATACTAACTATGGCTACACCTTC	CASTRTDTNYGYTF